This T cell receptor (beta chain) was obtained from a study of blood T cell repertoires in COVID-19. On the study more broadly: Sample material is recorded as cDNA or gDNA derived from T cells, B-cell-depleted T cells, or PBMCs.

CDR1 is MNHEY and CDR2 is SMNVEV in the germline V gene (reference sequence). The ends lost 7 bases at V and 6 bases at J; junction bases unmatched: 13. This CDR3 is 15 amino acids long. Original methodology: Amplification of reference gene primers provided the estimated nucleated cell counts. The assay was immunoSEQ multiplex PCR, and TCRdb's table has in-frame clones only and misses some. V and J calls and clone size are given by that table; D and trimming were obtained from the DNA. The repertoire holds about 130,000 clones, with about 89% as singletons. The chain joins TRBV27 to TRBJ1-2; 8 positions match TRBD1. The clonotype originates from a woman in her 70s with COVID-19, enrolled during active disease. Sequencing used peripheral blood. The CDR3 protein is CASTVAGGERNGYTF. As DNA, the CDR3 is TGTGCCAGCACCGTTGCAGGGGGCGAGAGAAATGGCTACACCTTC.